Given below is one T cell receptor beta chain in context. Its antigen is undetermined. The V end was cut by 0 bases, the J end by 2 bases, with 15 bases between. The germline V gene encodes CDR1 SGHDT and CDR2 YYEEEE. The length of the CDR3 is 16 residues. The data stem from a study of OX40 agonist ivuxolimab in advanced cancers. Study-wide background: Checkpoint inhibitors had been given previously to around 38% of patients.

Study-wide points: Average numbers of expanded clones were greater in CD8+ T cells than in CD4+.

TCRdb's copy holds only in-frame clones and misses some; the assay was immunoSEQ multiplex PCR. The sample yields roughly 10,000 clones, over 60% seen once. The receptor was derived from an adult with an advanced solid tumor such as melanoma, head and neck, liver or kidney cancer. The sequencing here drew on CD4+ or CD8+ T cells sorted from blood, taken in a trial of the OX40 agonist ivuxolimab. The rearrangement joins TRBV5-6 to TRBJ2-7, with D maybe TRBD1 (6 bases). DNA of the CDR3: TGTGCCAGCAGCTTGGTATTCCAGGGGTCCCCCTACGAGCAGTACTTC. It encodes CASSLVFQGSPYEQYF.